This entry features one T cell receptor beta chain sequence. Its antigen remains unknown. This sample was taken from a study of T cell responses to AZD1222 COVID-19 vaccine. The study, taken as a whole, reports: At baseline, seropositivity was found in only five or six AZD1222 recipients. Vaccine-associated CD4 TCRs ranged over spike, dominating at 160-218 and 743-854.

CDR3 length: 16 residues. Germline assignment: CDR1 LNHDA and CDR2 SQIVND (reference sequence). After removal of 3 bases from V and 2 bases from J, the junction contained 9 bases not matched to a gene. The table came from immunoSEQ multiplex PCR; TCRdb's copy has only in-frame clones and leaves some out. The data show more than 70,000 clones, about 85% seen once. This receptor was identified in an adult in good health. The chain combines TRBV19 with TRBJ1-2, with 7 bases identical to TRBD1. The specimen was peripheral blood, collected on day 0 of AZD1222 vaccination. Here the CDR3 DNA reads TGTGCCAGTAGTATGGCGGGGGACAGCATCAACTATGGCTACACCTTC. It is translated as CASSMAGDSINYGYTF. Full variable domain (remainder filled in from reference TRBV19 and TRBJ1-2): DGGITQSPKYLFRKEGQNVTLSCEQNLNHDAMYWYRQDPGQGLRLIYYSQIVNDFQKGDIAEGYSVSREKKESFPLTVTSAQKNPTAFYLCASSMAGDSINYGYTFGSGTRLTVV.